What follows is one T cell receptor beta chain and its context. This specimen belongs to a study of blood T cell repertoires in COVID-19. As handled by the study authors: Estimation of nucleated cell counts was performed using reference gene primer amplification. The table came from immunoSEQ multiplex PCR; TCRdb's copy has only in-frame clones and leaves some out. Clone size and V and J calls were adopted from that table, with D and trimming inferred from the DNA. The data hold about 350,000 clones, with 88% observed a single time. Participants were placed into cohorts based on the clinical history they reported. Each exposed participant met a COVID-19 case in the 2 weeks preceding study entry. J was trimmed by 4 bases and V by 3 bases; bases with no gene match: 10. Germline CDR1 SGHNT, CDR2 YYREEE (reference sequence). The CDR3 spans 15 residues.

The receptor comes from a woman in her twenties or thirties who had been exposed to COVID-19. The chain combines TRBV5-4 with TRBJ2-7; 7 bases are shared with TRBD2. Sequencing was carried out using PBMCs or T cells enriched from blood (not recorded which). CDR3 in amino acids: CASSSQTSAEYEQYF. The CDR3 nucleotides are TGTGCCAGCAGCTCGCAAACTAGCGCGGAGTACGAGCAGTACTTC.